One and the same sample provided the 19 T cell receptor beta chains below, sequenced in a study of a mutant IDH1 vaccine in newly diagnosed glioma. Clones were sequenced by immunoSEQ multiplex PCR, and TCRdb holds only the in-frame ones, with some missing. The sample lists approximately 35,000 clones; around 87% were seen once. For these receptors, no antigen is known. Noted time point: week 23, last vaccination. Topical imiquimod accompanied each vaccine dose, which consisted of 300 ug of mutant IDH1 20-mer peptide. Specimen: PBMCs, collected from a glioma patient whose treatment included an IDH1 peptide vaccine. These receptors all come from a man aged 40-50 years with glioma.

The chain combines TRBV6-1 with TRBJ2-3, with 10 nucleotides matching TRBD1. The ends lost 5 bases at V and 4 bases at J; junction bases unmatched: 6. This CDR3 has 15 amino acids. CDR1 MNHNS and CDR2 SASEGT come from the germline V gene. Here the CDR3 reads CASSPTGGGADTQYF. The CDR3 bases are TGTGCCAGCAGTCCGACAGGGGGCGGGGCAGATACGCAGTATTTT.

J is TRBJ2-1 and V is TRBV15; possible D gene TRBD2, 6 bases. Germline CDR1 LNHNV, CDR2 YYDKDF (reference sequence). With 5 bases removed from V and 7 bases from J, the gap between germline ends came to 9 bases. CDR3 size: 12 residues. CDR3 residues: CATSPGGNEQFF. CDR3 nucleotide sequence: TGTGCCACCAGCCCTGGGGGGAATGAGCAGTTCTTC.

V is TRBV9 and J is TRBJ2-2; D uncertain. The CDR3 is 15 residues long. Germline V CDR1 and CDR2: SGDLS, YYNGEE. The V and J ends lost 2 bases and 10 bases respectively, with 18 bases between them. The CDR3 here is CASSVSLLPDPELFF. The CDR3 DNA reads TGTGCCAGCAGCGTCTCCCTTCTCCCGGATCCGGAGCTGTTTTTT. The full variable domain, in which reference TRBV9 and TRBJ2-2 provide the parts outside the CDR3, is DSGVTQTPKHLITATGQRVTLRCSPRSGDLSVYWYQQSLDQGLQFLIQYYNGEERAKGNILERFSAQQFPDLHSELNLSSLELGDSALYFCASSVSLLPDPELFFGEGSRLTVL.

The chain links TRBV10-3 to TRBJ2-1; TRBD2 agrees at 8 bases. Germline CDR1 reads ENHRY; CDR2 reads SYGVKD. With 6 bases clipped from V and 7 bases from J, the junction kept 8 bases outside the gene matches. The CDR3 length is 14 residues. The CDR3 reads CAIRPGLDLNEQFF. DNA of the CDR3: TGTGCCATCAGGCCGGGACTAGACTTAAATGAGCAGTTCTTC.

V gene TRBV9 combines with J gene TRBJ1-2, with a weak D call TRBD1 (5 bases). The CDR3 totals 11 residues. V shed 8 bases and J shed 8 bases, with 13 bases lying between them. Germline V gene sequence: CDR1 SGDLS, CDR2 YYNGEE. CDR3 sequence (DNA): TGTGCCAGTTCGGCAGGGCGCGGCTACACCTTC. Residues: CASSAGRGYTF.

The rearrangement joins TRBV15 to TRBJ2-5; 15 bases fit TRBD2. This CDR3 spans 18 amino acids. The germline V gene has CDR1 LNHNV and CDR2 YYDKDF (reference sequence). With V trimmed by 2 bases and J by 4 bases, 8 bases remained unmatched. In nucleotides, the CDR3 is TGTGCCACCAGCAGAAGTCCTAGGACTAGCGGGAGGGGAGAGACCCAGTACTTC. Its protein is CATSRSPRTSGRGETQYF. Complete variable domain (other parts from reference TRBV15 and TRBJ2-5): DAMVIQNPRYQVTQFGKPVTLSCSQTLNHNVMYWYQQKSSQAPKLLFHYYDKDFNNEADTPDNFQSRRPNTSFCFLDIRSPGLGDTAMYLCATSRSPRTSGRGETQYFGPGTRLLVL.

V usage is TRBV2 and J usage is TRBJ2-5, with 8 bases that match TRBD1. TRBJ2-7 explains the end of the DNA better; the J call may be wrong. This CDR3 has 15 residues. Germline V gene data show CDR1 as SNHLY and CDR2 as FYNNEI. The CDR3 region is CASRPTGQGTYEQYF. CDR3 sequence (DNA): TGTGCCAGCAGGCCGACTGGACAGGGTACCTACGAGCAGTACTTC.

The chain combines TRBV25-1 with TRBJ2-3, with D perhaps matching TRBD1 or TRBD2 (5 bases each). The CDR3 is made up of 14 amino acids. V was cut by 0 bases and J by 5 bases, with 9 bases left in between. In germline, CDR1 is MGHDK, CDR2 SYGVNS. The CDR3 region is CASSEYTGGDTQYF. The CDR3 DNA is TGTGCCAGCAGTGAATATACAGGAGGAGATACGCAGTATTTT.

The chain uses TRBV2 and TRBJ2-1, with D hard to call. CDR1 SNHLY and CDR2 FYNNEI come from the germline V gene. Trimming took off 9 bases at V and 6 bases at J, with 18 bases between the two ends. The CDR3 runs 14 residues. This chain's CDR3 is CASAGLQSANEQFF. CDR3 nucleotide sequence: TGTGCCAGTGCCGGCCTTCAATCGGCCAATGAGCAGTTCTTC.

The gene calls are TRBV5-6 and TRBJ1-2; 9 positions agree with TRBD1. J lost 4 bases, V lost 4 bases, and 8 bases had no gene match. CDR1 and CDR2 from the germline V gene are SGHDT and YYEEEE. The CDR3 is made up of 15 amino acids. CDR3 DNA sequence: TGTGCCAGCAGCCCCTGGGACAGGGTAAGCTATGGCTACACCTTC. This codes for CASSPWDRVSYGYTF.

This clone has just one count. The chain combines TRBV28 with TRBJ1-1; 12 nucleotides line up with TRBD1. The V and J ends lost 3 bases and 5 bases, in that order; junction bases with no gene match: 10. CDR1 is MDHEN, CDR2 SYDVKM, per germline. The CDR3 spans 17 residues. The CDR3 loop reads CASSLSRDRGLVTEAFF. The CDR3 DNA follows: TGTGCCAGCAGTTTGAGCCGGGACAGGGGGCTGGTGACTGAAGCTTTCTTT.

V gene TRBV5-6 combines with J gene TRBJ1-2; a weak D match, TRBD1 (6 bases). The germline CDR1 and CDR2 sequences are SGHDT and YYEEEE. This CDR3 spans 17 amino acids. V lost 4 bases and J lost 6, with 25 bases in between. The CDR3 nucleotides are TGTGCCAGCAGCAAGATCTCCATGACAGGACGGAATGATGGCTACACCTTC. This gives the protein CASSKISMTGRNDGYTF.

The CDR3 DNA reads TGCGCCAGCAGCCAAGGGCCGCAGGGTCGGGGGGAGACCCAGTACTTC. Amino acids: CASSQGPQGRGETQYF. The chain links TRBV4-1 to TRBJ2-5, with D possibly being TRBD2 (6 bases). The CDR3 contains 16 residues. CDR1 MGHRA and CDR2 YSYEKL come from the germline V gene. V dropped 1 base and J dropped 5 bases, with 17 bases sitting between them.

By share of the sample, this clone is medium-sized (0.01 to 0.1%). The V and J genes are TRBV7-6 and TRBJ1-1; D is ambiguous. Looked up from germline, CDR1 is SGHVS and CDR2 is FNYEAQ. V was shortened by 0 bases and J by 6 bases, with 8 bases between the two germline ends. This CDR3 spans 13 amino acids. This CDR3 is CASSLATAAEAFF. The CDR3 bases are TGTGCCAGCAGCTTAGCCACAGCAGCTGAAGCTTTCTTT. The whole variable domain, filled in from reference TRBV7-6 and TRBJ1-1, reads GAGVSQSPRYKVTKRGQDVALRCDPISGHVSLYWYRQALGQGPEFLTYFNYEAQQDKSGLPNDRFSAERPEGSISTLTIQRTEQRDSAMYRCASSLATAAEAFFGQGTRLTVV.

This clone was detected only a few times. The CDR3 spells CASSPDGRNQPQHF. The CDR3, as DNA: TGCGCCAGCAGCCCGGACGGTCGCAATCAGCCCCAGCATTTT. This sequence joins TRBV5-1 and TRBJ1-5; D is unresolved. The CDR3 is made up of 14 amino acids. V lost 4 bases and J 2 bases, leaving 10 bases between the germline ends. Germline assignment: CDR1 SGHRS and CDR2 YFSETQ.

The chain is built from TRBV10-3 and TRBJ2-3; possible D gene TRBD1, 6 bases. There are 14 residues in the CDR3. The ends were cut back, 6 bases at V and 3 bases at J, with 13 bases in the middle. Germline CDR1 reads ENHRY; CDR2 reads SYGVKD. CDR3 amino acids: CAIRNRVETDTQYF. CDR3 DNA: TGTGCCATCAGAAACAGGGTTGAGACAGATACGCAGTATTTT.

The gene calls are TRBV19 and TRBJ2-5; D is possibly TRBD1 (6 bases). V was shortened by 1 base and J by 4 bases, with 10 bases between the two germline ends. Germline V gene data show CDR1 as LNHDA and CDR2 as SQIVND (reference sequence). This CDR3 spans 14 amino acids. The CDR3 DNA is TGTGCCAGTAGTATAGTAACAGGGAGAGAGACCCAGTACTTC. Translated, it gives CASSIVTGRETQYF.

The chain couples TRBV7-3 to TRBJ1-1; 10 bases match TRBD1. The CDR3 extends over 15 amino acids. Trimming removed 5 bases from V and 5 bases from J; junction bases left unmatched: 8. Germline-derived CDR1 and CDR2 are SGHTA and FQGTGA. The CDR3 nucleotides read TGTGCCAGCAGCGCCCGACAGGGGGCGCGTACTGAAGCTTTCTTT. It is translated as CASSARQGARTEAFF.

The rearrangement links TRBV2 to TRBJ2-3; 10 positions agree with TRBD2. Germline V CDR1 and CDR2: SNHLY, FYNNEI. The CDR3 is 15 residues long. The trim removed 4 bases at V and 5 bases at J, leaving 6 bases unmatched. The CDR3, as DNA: TGTGCCAGCAGTGCGAGCGGGAGGGCCGGAGATACGCAGTATTTT. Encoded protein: CASSASGRAGDTQYF.